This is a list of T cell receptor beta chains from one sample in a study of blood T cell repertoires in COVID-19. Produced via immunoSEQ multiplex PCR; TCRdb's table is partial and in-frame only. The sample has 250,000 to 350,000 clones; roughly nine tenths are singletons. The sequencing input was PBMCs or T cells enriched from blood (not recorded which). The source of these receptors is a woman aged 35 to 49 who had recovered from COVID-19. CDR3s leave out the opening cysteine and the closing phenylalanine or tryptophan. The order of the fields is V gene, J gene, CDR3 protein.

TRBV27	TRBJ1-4	ASSSLTGEKLF
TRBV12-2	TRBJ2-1	ASRLGTIYNEQF
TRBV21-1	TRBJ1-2	ASTRKNRGGSYT
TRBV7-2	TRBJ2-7	ASSLSAGAPLEQY
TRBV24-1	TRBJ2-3	ATSDPEMGGSTDTQY
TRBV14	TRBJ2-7	ASSLGLAANEQY
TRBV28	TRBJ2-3	ASSFEGADTQY
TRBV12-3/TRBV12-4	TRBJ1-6	ASSLRTGRPLH
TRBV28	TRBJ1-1	ASTLSYRKAF
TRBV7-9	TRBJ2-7	ASSLASDRGRVYEQY
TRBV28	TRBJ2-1	ASGRNEQF
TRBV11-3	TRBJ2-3	ASALSSADTQY
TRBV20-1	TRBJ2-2	SARGLAGANTGELF
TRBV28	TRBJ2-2	ASRTPGVNTGELF